This T cell receptor (beta chain) was identified during a study of T-cell memory formation after mild COVID-19. Study-wide results and limits: Researchers found some responding clones in pre-infection memory, a sign that cross-reactive memory joined. Later expanders leaned toward CD4+, whereas clones contracting from day 15 to 85 were balanced CD4/CD8. Whether second-wave clones peaking at day 37 were SARS-CoV-2 specific went unconfirmed.

Germline assignment: CDR1 SGHAT and CDR2 FQDESV (reference sequence). CDR3 size: 14 residues. V lost 2 bases to trimming and J lost 7 bases; unmatched junction nucleotides: 7. This clonotype turned up a few times. The antigen is unknown. The TCR alpha and TCR beta cDNA libraries, bearing sample barcodes and UMIs, were generated by 5'RACE using constant-segment primers. TCRdb redid the calling of the 5' RACE reads with MiXCR, one entry per CDR3 protein. This sample carries about 190,000 distinct CDR3 sequences, approximately 20% of them seen once, and the ten largest clones take 2% to 3%. Sequenced material: PBMCs or a T cell subset sorted from them (not recorded which). The TCR comes from an adult woman who had mild COVID-19 (a few samples of this study predate the infection). Cell type and time point are not known. The gene calls are TRBV11-1 and TRBJ2-7, with TRBD1 matching over 8 bases. The CDR3 loop reads CASSLPGGMWEQYF. CDR3 bases: TGTGCCAGCAGCTTACCAGGGGGCATGTGGGAGCAGTACTTC. The variable domain in full, with the rest retrieved from reference TRBV11-1 and TRBJ2-7, is EAEVAQSPRYKITEKSQAVAFWCDPISGHATLYWYRQILGQGPELLVQFQDESVVDDSQLPKDRFSAERLKGVDSTLKIQPAELGDSAMYLCASSLPGGMWEQYFGPGTRLTVT.